The 14 T cell receptor beta chains in this list originate from one sample, sequenced in a study of blood T cell repertoires in COVID-19. The table came from immunoSEQ multiplex PCR; TCRdb's copy has only in-frame clones and leaves some out. The profile shows some 46,000 clones, roughly 85% of them singletons. Material: peripheral blood. These receptors were obtained from a man aged 60-69 years with acute or convalescent COVID-19.

The chain couples TRBV19 to TRBJ2-3; TRBD2 might be the D (5 bases). The CDR3 has 15 residues. With 3 bases removed from V and 0 bases from J, the gap between germline ends came to 10 bases. Germline CDR1 reads LNHDA; CDR2 reads SQIVND (reference sequence). This CDR3 reads CASSIGDLSTDTQYF. DNA for the CDR3: TGTGCCAGTAGTATCGGGGATCTCAGCACAGATACGCAGTATTTT.

V usage is TRBV2 and J usage is TRBJ1-2; D is undetermined. Germline V CDR1 and CDR2: SNHLY, FYNNEI. The CDR3 consists of 14 residues. V gave up 3 bases and J gave up 4 bases, with 12 bases separating them. Written as DNA, the CDR3 is TGTGCCAGCAGTGACAACGGGGTGGGCTATGGCTACACCTTC. Protein sequence: CASSDNGVGYGYTF.

The CDR3 nucleotides are TGTGCCTGGGGACTAAGCTATGGCTACACCTTC. This codes for CAWGLSYGYTF. The J gene is TRBJ1-2, the V gene TRBV30; D call uncertain. CDR1 GTSNPN and CDR2 SVGIG come from the germline V gene (reference sequence). The CDR3 runs to 11 residues. V gave up 5 bases and J gave up 4 bases, with 8 bases separating them.

In this sample, this clone turned up a few times. The chain has TRBV28 and TRBJ2-1; D is possibly TRBD2 (6 bases). Trimming cost V 6 bases and J 2 bases, with 14 bases left between them. From germline, CDR1 is MDHEN and CDR2 SYDVKM. This CDR3 comprises 15 residues. CDR3 sequence: CASSLFPGAYNEQFF. The CDR3 DNA follows: TGTGCCAGCAGCCTGTTTCCGGGAGCCTACAATGAGCAGTTCTTC.

In DNA, the CDR3 is TGTGCCAGCAGACAGGAAAATGAAAAACTGTTTTTT. As protein: CASRQENEKLFF. The chain carries TRBV2 and TRBJ1-4; TRBD1 is a possible D gene (5 bases). The CDR3 covers 12 residues. V shed 6 bases and J shed 5 bases, with 7 bases lying between them. CDR1 SNHLY and CDR2 FYNNEI come from the germline V gene.

J is TRBJ2-7 and V is TRBV18, with a possible D match to TRBD1 (6 bases). The germline V and J ends were trimmed by 6 bases and 5 bases, with 20 bases remaining between them. The length of the CDR3 is 15 residues. The germline gives CDR1 KGHSH, CDR2 LQKENI. DNA of the CDR3: TGTGCCAGCTCCCAACAGGGACCTCCGTTGAACGAGCAGTACTTC. Its translation: CASSQQGPPLNEQYF. Complete variable domain (other parts from reference TRBV18 and TRBJ2-7): NAGVMQNPRHLVRRRGQEARLRCSPMKGHSHVYWYRQLPEEGLKFMVYLQKENIIDESGMPKERFSAEFPKEGPSILRIQQVVRGDSAAYFCASSQQGPPLNEQYFGPGTRLTVT.

This sequence joins TRBV2 and TRBJ2-7, with D possibly matching TRBD1 (5 bases). Trimming left V 1 base short and J 3 bases short, with 13 bases between. The germline V gene encodes CDR1 SNHLY and CDR2 FYNNEI. CDR3 size: 15 residues. CDR3 loop: CASSEGTLRGYEQYF. CDR3 coding DNA: TGTGCCAGCAGTGAAGGGACACTTAGGGGCTACGAGCAGTACTTC. Full variable domain (rest looked up from reference TRBV2 and TRBJ2-7): EPEVTQTPSHQVTQMGQEVILRCVPISNHLYFYWYRQILGQKVEFLVSFYNNEISEKSEIFDDQFSVERPDGSNFTLKIRSTKLEDSAMYFCASSEGTLRGYEQYFGPGTRLTVT.

This chain links TRBV6-5 with TRBJ1-2; D unclear. Germline CDR1 is MNHEY and CDR2 is SVGAGI. V was trimmed by 6 bases and J by 5 bases, leaving 16 bases between them. This CDR3 is 14 amino acids long. DNA for the CDR3: TGTGCCAGCAGGAAACATACGGACTGGTATGGCTACACCTTC. This gives the protein CASRKHTDWYGYTF.

The chain employs TRBV5-1 and TRBJ2-5; D is undetermined. Trimming stripped 0 bases from V and 5 bases from J, with 8 bases between. The CDR3 consists of 13 residues. Germline V gene sequence: CDR1 SGHRS, CDR2 YFSETQ. The CDR3, as DNA: TGCGCCAGCAGCTTGGGATGGCAGGAGACCCAGTACTTC. Protein: CASSLGWQETQYF. Full variable domain (remainder filled in from reference TRBV5-1 and TRBJ2-5): KAGVTQTPRYLIKTRGQQVTLSCSPISGHRSVSWYQQTPGQGLQFLFEYFSETQRNKGNFPGRFSGRQFSNSRSEMNVSTLELGDSALYLCASSLGWQETQYFGPGTRLLVL.

The CDR3 here is CASSPTSAEYNEQFF. For the CDR3, the DNA is TGCGCCAGCAGTCCGACTAGCGCTGAATACAATGAGCAGTTCTTC. This rearrangement joins TRBV10-2 to TRBJ2-1; 8 bases are shared with TRBD2. V dropped 5 bases and J dropped 4; count of bases not matched to a gene: 7. Germline V gives CDR1 WSHSY, CDR2 SAAADI. CDR3 length: 15 residues.

The chain employs TRBV14 and TRBJ2-7, with 10 bases identical to TRBD1. The CDR3 is 17 amino acids. V lost 0 bases to trimming and J lost 3 bases; unmatched junction nucleotides: 8. Germline V gene sequence: CDR1 SGHDN, CDR2 FVKESK. CDR3 bases: TGTGCCAGCAGCCAAGAAGGATGGGGACAGGGGAACTACGAGCAGTACTTC. Translation: CASSQEGWGQGNYEQYF. Complete variable domain (other parts from reference TRBV14 and TRBJ2-7): EAGVTQFPSHSVIEKGQTVTLRCDPISGHDNLYWYRRVMGKEIKFLLHFVKESKQDESGMPNNRFLAERTGGTYSTLKVQPAELEDSGVYFCASSQEGWGQGNYEQYFGPGTRLTVT.

This clone was observed a single time. The rearrangement links TRBV7-9 to TRBJ1-3; 10 bases are a match to TRBD1. With V trimmed by 4 bases and J by 4 bases, 4 bases remained unmatched. The CDR3 contains 15 residues. The germline gives CDR1 SEHNR, CDR2 FQNEAQ (reference sequence). This CDR3 reads CASSSGTGVGNTIYF. CDR3 sequence (DNA): TGTGCCAGCAGCTCCGGGACAGGGGTGGGAAACACCATATATTTT. The full variable domain, rest sourced from reference TRBV7-9 and TRBJ1-3, is DTGVSQNPRHKITKRGQNVTFRCDPISEHNRLYWYRQTLGQGPEFLTYFQNEAQLEKSRLLSDRFSAERPKGSFSTLEIQRTEQGDSAMYLCASSSGTGVGNTIYFGEGSWLTVV.

This rearrangement joins TRBV5-1 to TRBJ2-1, with 8 bases matching TRBD2. Germline CDR1 is SGHRS and CDR2 is YFSETQ. V dropped 5 bases and J dropped 6; count of bases not matched to a gene: 7. The length of the CDR3 is 14 residues. CDR3 nucleotide sequence: TGCGCCAGCAGGGTGTTAGCGGGATTCAATGAGCAGTTCTTC. The encoded protein is CASRVLAGFNEQFF.

The CDR3 region is CASSLRAVGGGGEAFF. CDR3 DNA: TGTGCCAGCAGCTTGCGGGCAGTTGGGGGCGGGGGTGAAGCTTTCTTT. The V and J genes are TRBV5-6 and TRBJ1-1, with D perhaps TRBD1 (6 bases). The germline V and J ends were trimmed by 1 base and 7 bases, with 20 bases remaining between them. This CDR3 is 16 amino acids long. Looked up from germline, CDR1 is SGHDT and CDR2 is YYEEEE.